This section outlines one T cell receptor beta chain sequence together with its context. The target antigen is unknown. This entry is derived from a study of long-term antiretroviral therapy in people with HIV. As for the study in general: In the earliest collections, sampling predates the 2015 immediate-ART recommendation by about a decade. Study-wide results and caveats: Pre-ART-expanded clones dominated the repertoire at all time points.

CDR1 and CDR2 from the germline V gene are MNHEY and SMNVEV (reference sequence). V was pared by 10 bases and J by 4 bases, with 11 bases of the junction left unmatched. The CDR3 consists of 15 residues. The libraries were made with immunoSEQ v3.0 at survey level. Target depth was roughly 35,000-55,000 T-cell genomes per sample. TCRdb's copy holds only in-frame clones and misses some; the assay was immunoSEQ multiplex PCR. The data hold around 20,000 clones, with 79% observed a single time. The receptor was isolated from a man younger than 30 with HIV. V usage is TRBV27 and J usage is TRBJ2-3, with 10 bases that match TRBD2. The material was unsorted PBMCs, obtained at the start of antiretroviral therapy, before treatment. As DNA, the CDR3 is TGTGCCATCAGGCCTAGCGGGAGATCGGCAGATACGCAGTATTTT. Protein sequence: CAIRPSGRSADTQYF.